A selection of T cell receptor beta chains follows, all from one sample in a study of beta chain features in type 1 diabetes. Clones were sequenced by immunoSEQ multiplex PCR, and TCRdb holds only the in-frame ones, with some missing. Seen here are about 360,000 clones, about 12% observed once, and the top ten hold around 0.0099%. What was sequenced was naive CD4+ T cells from blood. The source is a woman aged 18-30 years with type 1 diabetes. Each CDR3 is given with its conserved first and last residue. D genes are given only for firm matches. Clone size is not always given. Where it is, it says once, few, many or a class for expanded clones.

>TRBJ2-3|TRBV4-3|-|TRBD1
CASSQGQLLTDTQYF
TGCGCCAGCAGCCAGGGACAGCTTCTTACAGATACGCAGTATTTT
>TRBJ2-7|TRBV7-9|-|-
CASSLAGPPSYEQYF
TGTGCCAGCAGCTTAGCGGGGCCACCCTCCTACGAGCAGTACTTC
>TRBJ1-1|TRBV11-2|-|-
CASSHWGDPGAFF
TGTGCCAGCAGCCACTGGGGAGACCCAGGAGCTTTCTTT
>TRBJ2-3|TRBV7-2|-|TRBD2
CASSLGPLAGDTDTQYF
TGTGCCAGCAGCTTAGGGCCGCTAGCGGGAGACACAGATACGCAGTATTTT
>TRBJ2-5|TRBV9|-|-
CASSAKTGRETQYF
TGTGCCAGCAGCGCAAAGACAGGCCGGGAGACCCAGTACTTC
>TRBJ2-7|TRBV7-2|-|TRBD1
CASSLDRDRVYEQYF
TGTGCCAGCAGCTTAGACAGGGACAGGGTCTACGAGCAGTACTTC
>TRBJ2-3|TRBV29-1|-|TRBD1
CSVDIRDREPTDTQYF
TGCAGCGTTGATATCCGGGACAGGGAACCCACAGATACGCAGTATTTT
>TRBJ1-5|TRBV2|-|TRBD1
CASSDRTGSGPQHF
TGTGCCAGCAGTGATAGGACAGGGAGCGGCCCCCAGCATTTT
>TRBJ2-4|TRBV10-3|-|-
CAISEVRNIQYF
TGTGCCATCAGTGAAGTGAGAAACATTCAGTACTTC
>TRBJ2-1|TRBV25-1|few|TRBD2
CASTGTSGYNEQFF
TGTGCCAGCACCGGGACTAGCGGCTACAATGAGCAGTTCTTC
>TRBJ2-1|TRBV7-3|few|TRBD2
CASSPGGPDSYNEQFF
TGTGCCAGCAGTCCGGGAGGGCCGGACTCCTACAATGAGCAGTTCTTC
>TRBJ2-1|TRBV2|few|TRBD2
CASKWWLAGTYNEQFF
TGTGCCAGCAAGTGGTGGCTAGCGGGGACCTACAATGAGCAGTTCTTC
>TRBJ2-7|TRBV18|-|-
CASSPGGAAKWDEQYF
TGTGCCAGCTCACCCGGTGGGGCAGCTAAATGGGACGAGCAGTACTTC
>TRBJ1-6|TRBV19|-|-
CASSMVSRNSPLHF
TGTGCCAGTAGTATGGTAAGCCGGAATTCACCCCTCCACTTT
>TRBJ1-1|TRBV29-1|few|-
CSVDFGQRGTEAFF
TGCAGCGTTGATTTCGGGCAACGAGGGACTGAAGCTTTCTTT
>TRBJ2-1|TRBV5-4|-|-
CASSLDRVNEQFF
TGTGCCAGCAGCTTGGACAGGGTCAATGAGCAGTTCTTC
>TRBJ1-2|TRBV7-2|-|-
CASSRRSQGYNYGYTF
TGTGCCAGCAGCCGACGGTCGCAGGGATACAACTATGGCTACACCTTC
>TRBJ1-5|TRBV23-1|few|-
CASSQWAGKQPQHF
TGCGCCAGCAGTCAATGGGCAGGGAAACAGCCCCAGCATTTT
>TRBJ2-7|TRBV7-2|-|TRBD1
CASTPTGRGNEQYF
TGTGCCAGCACCCCGACAGGGAGAGGGAACGAGCAGTACTTC
>TRBJ2-1|TRBV11-3|-|-
CASSPSGTYNEQFF
TGTGCCAGCAGTCCGAGCGGGACATACAATGAGCAGTTCTTC
>TRBJ2-7|TRBV28|few|TRBD2
CASSKSPSGRYEQYF
TGTGCCAGCAGCAAGTCCCCTAGCGGGAGGTACGAGCAGTACTTC
>TRBJ2-7|TRBV7-9|few|TRBD1
CASSPRTGDYEQYF
TGTGCCAGCAGCCCTCGGACAGGGGACTACGAGCAGTACTTC
>TRBJ1-5|TRBV5-6|-|TRBD1
CASSLGDRENQPQHF
TGTGCCAGCAGCTTGGGGGACAGGGAGAATCAGCCCCAGCATTTT
>TRBJ1-2|TRBV18|-|-
CASSPTRQSGYTF
TGTGCCAGCTCACCAACAAGACAGTCCGGCTACACCTTC
>TRBJ2-3|TRBV5-1|-|-
CASSLGYSGNTDTQYF
TGCGCCAGCAGCTTGGGTTATAGCGGCAACACAGATACGCAGTATTTT
>TRBJ1-2|TRBV18|-|TRBD1
CASSPVNRGSGYTF
TGTGCCAGCTCACCGGTCAACAGGGGTTCTGGCTACACCTTC
>TRBJ2-1|TRBV5-1|-|-
CASSAWSTNPYNEQFF
TGCGCCAGCAGCGCTTGGAGTACTAATCCCTACAATGAGCAGTTCTTC
>TRBJ2-4|TRBV11-2|few|TRBD2
CASSRGLAGDIQYF
TGTGCCAGCAGCCGGGGACTAGCGGGAGACATTCAGTACTTC
>TRBJ2-5|TRBV9|few|TRBD2
CASSGTSGYQETQYF
TGTGCCAGCAGCGGGACTAGCGGGTACCAAGAGACCCAGTACTTC
>TRBJ1-5|TRBV19|few|TRBD1
CASKILVGRGPDQPQHF
TGTGCCAGTAAAATCCTAGTCGGCAGGGGGCCGGATCAGCCCCAGCATTTT
>TRBJ2-5|TRBV4-1|-|TRBD2
CASSQGLAGGLSETQYF
TGCGCCAGCAGCCAGGGACTAGCGGGAGGGCTTAGTGAGACCCAGTACTTC
>TRBJ2-7|TRBV28|few|TRBD1
CASLSSLGGDSYEQYF
TGTGCCAGCCTCTCTTCGCTAGGGGGCGACTCCTACGAGCAGTACTTC
>TRBJ2-7|TRBV5-1|-|-
CASSLAGGLDEQYF
TGCGCCAGCAGCTTGGCCGGCGGGCTAGACGAGCAGTACTTC
>TRBJ2-2|TRBV30|-|-
CAWSVGGPNTGELFF
TGTGCCTGGAGTGTGGGGGGACCGAACACCGGGGAGCTGTTTTTT
>TRBJ2-5|TRBV28|-|TRBD1
CASSLGQGSPGTQYF
TGTGCCAGCAGTTTAGGACAGGGAAGCCCAGGGACCCAGTACTTC
>TRBJ2-7|TRBV29-1|few|TRBD1
CSAGHRGLYEQYF
TGCAGCGCTGGGCATAGGGGGCTCTACGAGCAGTACTTC
>TRBJ2-1|TRBV7-2|-|TRBD1
CASSLGGTGYNEQFF
TGTGCCAGCAGCTTAGGGGGGACAGGGTACAATGAGCAGTTCTTC
>TRBJ2-3|TRBV5-4|few|-
CASKGDRPDFTDTQYF
TGTGCCAGCAAGGGGGATCGTCCAGATTTCACAGATACGCAGTATTTT
>TRBJ2-7|TRBV7-9|few|TRBD2
CASSDLAGATYEQYF
TGTGCCAGCAGCGACTTAGCGGGGGCTACCTACGAGCAGTACTTC
>TRBJ1-2|TRBV11-2|-|-
CASSQDRRYGYTF
TGTGCCAGCAGCCAAGACAGACGCTATGGCTACACCTTC
>TRBJ1-6|TRBV23-1|few|-
CAETLDRQEWDSPLHF
TGCGCCGAGACCCTAGACCGACAGGAGTGGGATTCACCCCTCCACTTT
>TRBJ2-2|TRBV7-6|-|-
CASSQQAGTNTGELFF
TGTGCCAGCAGCCAACAAGCAGGGACGAACACCGGGGAGCTGTTTTTT
>TRBJ1-1|TRBV2|-|-
CASTGQSNTEAFF
TGTGCCAGCACTGGACAGTCGAACACTGAAGCTTTCTTT
>TRBJ2-5|TRBV9|-|-
CASSVDLALGTQYF
TGTGCCAGCAGCGTAGACCTAGCCTTAGGGACCCAGTACTTC
>TRBJ2-7|TRBV7-2|-|-
CASSFGQIRAYEQYF
TGTGCCAGCAGCTTCGGACAGATCCGGGCGTACGAGCAGTACTTC
>TRBJ1-4|TRBV9|few|-
CASSVSEASWEKLFF
TGTGCCAGCAGCGTTTCGGAGGCAAGTTGGGAAAAACTGTTTTTT
>TRBJ2-1|TRBV4-3|-|-
CASSQDVLATYNEQFF
TGCGCCAGCAGCCAAGATGTCCTAGCGACCTACAATGAGCAGTTCTTC
>TRBJ2-2|TRBV9|few|TRBD1
CASSATGANTGELFF
TGTGCCAGCAGCGCTACAGGGGCCAACACCGGGGAGCTGTTTTTT
>TRBJ2-5|TRBV19|-|-
CASSRAFETQYF
TGTGCCAGTAGCAGGGCCTTCGAGACCCAGTACTTC
>TRBJ2-5|TRBV28|-|-
CASSHSQETQYF
TGTGCCAGCAGCCACTCCCAAGAGACCCAGTACTTC
>TRBJ2-7|TRBV27|few|-
CASSLWGRYEQYF
TGTGCCAGCAGTTTATGGGGGAGGTACGAGCAGTACTTC
>TRBJ2-6|TRBV4-3|few|-
CASSQGVTDGANVLTF
TGCGCCAGCAGCCAAGGGGTGACAGATGGGGCCAACGTCCTGACTTTC
>TRBJ2-3|TRBV4-1|few|-
CASSQPTRGRLPDTQYF
TGCGCCAGCAGCCAACCCACCCGGGGGAGGTTGCCAGATACGCAGTATTTT
>TRBJ2-1|TRBV12-2|-|-
CASRTSGPKSSYNEQFF
TGTGCAAGTCGGACTAGCGGTCCCAAAAGTTCCTACAATGAGCAGTTCTTC
>TRBJ2-7|TRBV5-1|few|-
CASSSGQSSYEQYF
TGCGCCAGCAGCTCCGGACAGTCCTCCTACGAGCAGTACTTC
>TRBJ2-1|TRBV18|few|TRBD2
CASSPPGTSGYNEQFF
TGTGCCAGCTCACCCCCCGGGACTAGCGGGTACAATGAGCAGTTCTTC
>TRBJ2-3|TRBV7-9|-|-
CASGTFTDTQYF
TGTGCCAGCGGCACCTTCACAGATACGCAGTATTTT
>TRBJ2-7|TRBV4-1|few|-
CASSPLRGSSYEQYF
TGCGCCAGCAGCCCCCTCCGAGGGAGCTCCTACGAGCAGTACTTC
>TRBJ2-1|TRBV5-1|-|-
CASQGRLNEQFF
TGCGCCAGCCAGGGCAGGCTAAATGAGCAGTTCTTC